The following is a T cell receptor (beta chain) sequence with its context. In this sample, this clone turned up once. Its recognized antigen is unknown. Base quality data are lacking; no much larger clone is found one base away. The entry originates in a study of cytomegalovirus exposure and HLA in healthy donors (dated by TCRdb to about 2017). About the study as a whole: In an earlier analysis of 550 to 750 of the donors, less than 350 Gb of sequence data and some 100 million unique TCR beta sequences from 180 million or so T cells were reported. Roughly 310 gigabases of sequencing data and tens of millions of unique TCR sequences were included in an early release covering roughly 700 HLA-typed donors. The genetic ancestry cluster associated with self-reported Caucasian donors included 70% to 85% of the 398 genotyped donors. The study was designed to test whether signatures of past pathogen exposure could be identified by cataloging public T cell receptors. The study profiled the T cell repertoires of under 850 subjects by immunosequencing and related them to cytomegalovirus serostatus. Along with the roughly 700-subject first cohort, a separate validation cohort of over a hundred different subjects was used. The study combined high-throughput TCR immunosequencing, statistical association of individual TCRs with disease status, and machine learning to predict cytomegalovirus infection status. To study patterns of TCR occurrence, a later analysis re-analyzed previously published TCR beta repertoires from 500 to 850 donors and added high-resolution HLA genotyping. The later analysis used no new phenotypic data to find candidate immune exposures, relying instead on TCR beta sequences and their occurrence across donors. An earlier analysis of 450 to 750 of the donors used high-throughput TCR beta sequencing to judge whether each TCR beta V gene segment behaved as functional or pseudogenic. Alongside the repertoire data, information on donor age, sex, ethnicity and CMV serostatus was compiled. A later genetic analysis took genome-wide SNP genotypes for about three fifths of the 666 donors and used that subset as a discovery cohort. All discovery cohort repertoires had been generated using a single sequencing platform. Both class I and class II loci were covered by HLA typing, at four-digit resolution. Typing coverage differed by locus: A, B, C, DRB1 and DQB1 were typed in about 629-640 donors, DQA1 in 500 to 550, DPA1 in nearly 610, and DPB1 in 472. Four to six DR-DQ haplotypes were handled as single units for association and clustering, since linkage in the cohort was strong. Among roughly 400 genotyped donors of the cohort, an average of about 240,000 unique TCR beta nucleotide sequences were sequenced per donor, about a sixth of them non-productive.

Trimming at the junction amounts to 7 bases on V and 15 bases on J, and the germline ends lie 13 bases apart. CDR1 and CDR2, per the germline V gene (reference sequence), are LNHDA and SQIVND. The CDR3 contains 10 residues, cysteine and phenylalanine counted. Only CDR3 DNA is held: 30 bases, read in frame from base 1. The method was the immunoSEQ multiplex PCR assay. A mixture of 60 forward primers for TCR Vbeta segments and 13 reverse primers for TCR Jbeta segments was used in the multiplex PCR. The CDR3 region of rearranged TCR beta genes was amplified from genomic DNA by a multiplex PCR assay. Amplified TCR beta libraries were sequenced as 87-base-pair reads on the Illumina HiSeq System. The original methods were these. Across the 600 to 700 repertoires, a later analysis counted 80 million or so unique TCR beta chains, roughly 11 million of which were shared by at least two donors. Raw reads were error-corrected and collapsed into unique sequences by a nearest-neighbor algorithm in which closely related sequences were merged to remove PCR and sequencing errors. Alignment of CDR3 sequences to IMGT reference sequences was used to assign V, D and J gene segments. For a sequence to be retained, at least a six-nucleotide match to both a V gene segment and a J gene segment was required. A rearrangement counted as productive if the CDR3 had no stop codons and remained in frame with V and J, and every other rearrangement counted as non-productive. CDR3 was defined by IMGT convention, running from the second conserved V-encoded cysteine to the conserved J-encoded phenylalanine. In an earlier analysis of some 550 of the donors, sequences lacking an unambiguous match to a single V gene segment were excluded. An earlier analysis of a few hundred of the donors classified V segments as functional when productive rearrangements were above 56.7% and as segregating when the standard deviation between donors was above 5%. A statistical classification framework was built to diagnose cytomegalovirus status from the catalog of TCR beta chain sequences. In a later analysis, V and J genes were assigned by comparing TCR nucleotide sequences against IMGT/GENE-DB human TR gene sequences. Using the TCRdist pipeline, a later analysis assigned CDR3 sequences along with most-parsimonious VDJ recombination scenarios. In a later analysis, each TCR beta chain was defined by its CDR3 amino acid sequence together with its V-gene family, and reads without a unique V-gene family were excluded. As a way to deal with suspected cross-contamination and a sequencing artifact, a later analysis dropped approximately 590 nucleotide sequences that were highly shared and had low generation probability. For each public chain, a later analysis derived a clonal expansion index from normalized ranks of inferred template counts within each repertoire. In a later analysis, generation probabilities were computed using a VDJ recombination model fitted to out-of-frame rearrangements, and the results were checked against IGoR. In a later analysis, hypergeometric tests were used to score TCR-TCR, TCR-HLA and TCR-CMV co-occurrence, with a repertoire-size bias correction applied to TCR pairs. To estimate false discovery rates, a later analysis permuted the HLA or CMV assignments 20 times. In a later analysis, co-occurring TCRs were grouped with DBSCAN, and TCRdist sequence similarity was added when clustering was performed within HLA-allele-positive subsets. Repertoires with fewer than 30,000 or more than 120,000 public chains were left out of co-occurrence clustering, as were five repertoires with anomalous nucleotide sharing. Entries here come from immuneACCESS through TCRdb and include only in-frame sequences with V and J called. Some clones fail to appear in such tables; in the studies checked, an unresolved V gene covers under half of the shortfall, and the cause of the remainder is unknown. That table is the source of V, J and clone size, and D and trimming were worked out from the DNA. A total of some 120,000 clones appear in this sample, around 70% of them only once. The ten top clones hold less than 2% of the sample.

Results the study describes overall, beyond this receptor: Specific HLA alleles were associated with 15,000 to 20,000 TCR beta sequences at a false discovery rate of 0.05 in a later analysis. In an earlier analysis of approximately 590 of the donors, most TCR beta V segments appeared in productive rearrangements about 87% or about 30% of the time, broadly matching IMGT annotations. Compared with equally common non-associated chains, HLA-associated TCR beta chains in a later analysis were more clonally expanded and had lower generation probabilities. In a later genetic analysis, a missense DCLRE1C variant was associated with V-gene and J-gene trimming of TCR beta chains, and the association was replicated in an independent cohort. CMV serostatus was the only immune exposure information available for the cohort. Roughly uniform sequencing depth across donors was assumed in presence/absence analyses, although this assumption may not hold. Correlated functional status among segregating V segments might be attributable to linkage disequilibrium, but an unknown experimental factor could not be ruled out. Most TCR sequences were seen in very few donors, while some public TCRs were found in many individuals. Assigning TCR associations to individual alleles was difficult when HLA alleles, especially DR and DQ, strongly co-occurred. In both the original and validation cohorts, the classifier was reported to diagnose cytomegalovirus status with high specificity and sensitivity. The authors suggested that the approach could potentially be generalized to other disease states and immunological phenotypes. The 87-base-pair reads could not distinguish some IMGT-functional V segments, including TRBV6-2 and TRBV6-3, so those segments were excluded. According to a later genetic analysis, donors in an Asian-associated ancestry cluster had fewer N-insertions in productive TCRs than the approximately 630-donor mean. Because HLA typing was missing for some donors at each locus, association tests included only the typed subset. Most CMV-associated TCR beta chains appeared to be HLA-restricted in a later analysis, and the HLA associations seemed to be driven largely by CMV exposure. According to a later analysis, parvovirus B19, influenza, CMV and Epstein-Barr virus appeared linked to several top co-occurrence clusters. Only TCR beta chains were sequenced in this cohort, and the absence of alpha or paired-chain data limited detectable features. The study gave a list of under 200 TCR beta chains associated with cytomegalovirus. A later analysis found that TCR association rates varied across HLA loci, with DRB1 alleles showing the most associated TCRs and HLA-C alleles the fewest. A cluster of highly shared sequence variants was judged likely to represent a technical artifact of the sequencing pipeline. The earlier analysis of 450 to 700 of the donors excluded roughly 17 rarely observed V segments, including chromosome 9 orphons, because counts were too low. A further reported finding was that TCR beta sequences accurately predicted the HLA-A and HLA-B alleles for most subjects in the first cohort. In vitro tests confirmed that a few of the cytomegalovirus-associated TCR beta chains recognize cytomegalovirus antigens.

The cohort consisted of fewer than 700 healthy bone marrow donors. All cohort members were sampled while nominally healthy, although unrecorded immune exposures were likely present. The donor was CMV seropositive and was included in the group of 270 or so seropositive cohort members. A peripheral blood sample was provided by each donor, and peripheral blood mononuclear cells were used for TCR beta sequencing. Genomic DNA extraction from the blood cell samples was performed with the Qiagen DNeasy Blood Extraction Kit. Recombination linked TRBV19 to TRBJ2-1, with no confidently assigned D gene. Input material: PBMCs. The receptor's source is a man aged 25-40 years in good health and CMV-seropositive. The CDR3: CASKARVVFF. DNA sequence: TGTGCCAGTAAGGCTCGGGTGGTGTTCTTC.